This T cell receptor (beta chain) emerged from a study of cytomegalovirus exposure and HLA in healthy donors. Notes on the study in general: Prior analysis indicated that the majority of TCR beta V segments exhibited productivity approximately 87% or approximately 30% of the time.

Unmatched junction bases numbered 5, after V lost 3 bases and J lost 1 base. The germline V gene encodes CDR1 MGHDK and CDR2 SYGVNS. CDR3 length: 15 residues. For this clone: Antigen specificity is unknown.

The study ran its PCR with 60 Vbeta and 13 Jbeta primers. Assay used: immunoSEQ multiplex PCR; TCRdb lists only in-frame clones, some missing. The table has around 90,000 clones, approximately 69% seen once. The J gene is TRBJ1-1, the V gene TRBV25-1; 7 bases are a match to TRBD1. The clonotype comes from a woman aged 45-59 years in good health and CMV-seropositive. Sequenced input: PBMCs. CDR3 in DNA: TGTGCCAGCAGTGATCCCAGACAGGGGAACACTGAAGCTTTCTTT. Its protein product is CASSDPRQGNTEAFF.